A selection of T cell receptor beta chains follows, all from one sample in a study of T-cell reconstitution after alpha-beta-depleted transplantation in children. TCRdb reprocessed the PCR reads with MiXCR, giving one entry per CDR3 protein. The data contain about 260,000 distinct CDR3 sequences, 11% of them seen just once; the ten biggest clones take up about a quarter. The sample in question was peripheral blood, obtained 180 days after TCRalphabeta/CD19-depleted stem cell transplant. The receptors were sampled from a male patient between 2 and 15 years old who had a stem cell transplant for chronic granulomatous disease, so the T cells may come from the graft donor. CDR3s include the opening cysteine and the closing phenylalanine or tryptophan. The D gene is left open where the match is weak. Clone size is stated in some rows and not others, as once, few, many or a class when expanded.

clone_size d_call j_call v_call cdr3_length cdr3_aa cdr3_nt
many NA TRBJ1-1 TRBV28 12 CASSTMNTEAFF TGTGCCAGCAGCACGATGAACACTGAAGCTTTCTTT
many TRBD1 TRBJ2-7 TRBV5-1 15 CASSFTGTGANEQYF TGCGCCAGCAGCTTCACCGGGACAGGGGCGAACGAGCAGTACTTC
many TRBD1 TRBJ1-1 TRBV6-2/TRBV6-3 14 CASREQGRTTEAFF TGTGCCAGCAGAGAACAGGGGAGGACGACTGAAGCTTTCTTT
NA NA TRBJ2-6 TRBV12-3/TRBV12-4 15 CASTQGVSGANVLTF TGTGCCAGCACCCAAGGAGTCTCTGGGGCCAACGTCCTGACTTTC
many NA TRBJ2-1 TRBV7-2 14 CASSTRTGYNEQFF TGTGCCAGCAGCACTAGGACGGGGTACAATGAGCAGTTCTTC
many NA TRBJ2-3 TRBV18 14 CASSPVAAADTQYF TGTGCCAGCTCACCTGTGGCCGCGGCAGATACGCAGTATTTT
many TRBD1 TRBJ2-3 TRBV7-2 15 CASSLVTGFTDTQYF TGTGCCAGCAGCCTAGTGACAGGGTTCACAGATACGCAGTATTTT
many NA TRBJ2-7 TRBV5-1 16 CASSFGLLGGWSEQYF TGCGCCAGCAGCTTCGGTTTGCTCGGGGGCTGGAGCGAGCAGTACTTC
many TRBD2 TRBJ2-5 TRBV7-2 16 CASSSSSGGTQETQYF TGTGCCAGCAGCTCCTCTAGCGGGGGGACCCAAGAGACCCAGTACTTC
many NA TRBJ1-4 TRBV12-3/TRBV12-4 14 CASSDQWVNEKLFF TGTGCCAGCAGTGACCAGTGGGTTAATGAAAAACTGTTTTTT
NA TRBD2 TRBJ2-2 TRBV19 19 CASSIRELAASANTGELFF TGTGCCAGTAGTATTCGGGAACTAGCGGCTTCCGCGAACACCGGGGAGCTGTTTTTT
many TRBD2 TRBJ2-1 TRBV11-2 16 CASSSRLGRRYNEQFF TGTGCCAGCAGCTCCCGTCTCGGGAGGAGGTACAATGAGCAGTTCTTC
NA NA TRBJ2-2 TRBV3-1 16 CASSPTWGANTGELFF TGTGCCAGCAGCCCAACGTGGGGGGCGAACACCGGGGAGCTGTTTTTT
many TRBD1 TRBJ2-3 TRBV5-5 15 CASSLSGGPTDTQYF TGTGCCAGCAGCTTGTCAGGGGGCCCCACAGATACGCAGTATTTT
many TRBD2 TRBJ2-1 TRBV7-8 19 CASSLAPGGAGVMHYEQFF TGTGCCAGCAGCTTAGCGCCGGGGGGAGCGGGAGTAATGCACTATGAGCAGTTCTTC
many NA TRBJ2-1 TRBV28 13 CAVGPDLYNEQFF TGTGCCGTCGGCCCGGACCTCTACAATGAGCAGTTCTTC
many NA TRBJ2-5 TRBV15 14 CATSRDLWVETQYF TGTGCCACCAGCAGAGATCTGTGGGTAGAGACCCAGTACTTC
many TRBD2 TRBJ2-7 TRBV29-1 13 CSVELAESYEQYF TGCAGCGTTGAACTAGCGGAATCATACGAGCAGTACTTC
many TRBD2 TRBJ2-5 TRBV13 15 CASSPQNPGGETQYF TGTGCCAGCAGCCCGCAGAACCCGGGGGGAGAGACCCAGTACTTC
many TRBD1 TRBJ1-2 TRBV3-1 15 CASSHAGQDSYGYTF TGTGCCAGCAGCCATGCCGGACAGGACTCCTATGGCTACACCTTC
many NA TRBJ2-5 TRBV2 12 CASLSNPSAQYF TGTGCCAGCCTTTCAAACCCCTCGGCCCAGTACTTC
NA NA TRBJ2-1 TRBV28 11 CASSFTGEQFF TGTGCCAGCAGTTTTACGGGGGAGCAGTTCTTC
NA NA TRBJ2-1 TRBV27 16 CASNRQASPRYNEQFF TGTGCCAGCAATCGACAGGCCTCCCCCCGATACAATGAGCAGTTCTTC
NA NA TRBJ1-3 TRBV18 14 CASSPLTLRNTIYF TGTGCCAGCTCACCACTTACACTACGAAACACCATATATTTT
many TRBD1 TRBJ1-3 TRBV20-1 15 CSANGKGASGNTIYF TGCAGTGCTAATGGGAAGGGGGCCTCTGGAAACACCATATATTTT
many NA TRBJ2-7 TRBV7-2 15 CASSLARTASYEQYF TGTGCCAGCAGCTTAGCGCGGACGGCCTCCTACGAGCAGTACTTC
many NA TRBJ1-2 TRBV5-4 13 CASSLGSLRGYTF TGTGCCAGCAGCTTGGGAAGTCTCCGTGGCTACACCTTC
many NA TRBJ2-2 TRBV7-2 17 CASSVSTGTRATGELFF TGTGCCAGCAGCGTTAGTACCGGGACTCGGGCCACCGGGGAGCTGTTTTTT
many NA TRBJ2-7 TRBV12-3/TRBV12-4 15 CASSPTGKTSYEQYF TGTGCCAGCAGTCCTACAGGGAAAACATCCTACGAGCAGTACTTC
few TRBD2 TRBJ2-1 TRBV4-2 16 CASSQVGGGGYNEQFF TGTGCCAGCAGCCAAGTCGGGGGGGGAGGATACAATGAGCAGTTCTTC
many NA TRBJ1-2 TRBV15 13 CATSFVRRKGYTF TGTGCCACCAGCTTTGTGAGACGCAAGGGCTACACCTTC
many NA TRBJ2-2 TRBV20-1 17 CSARMGGRQPNTGELFF TGCAGTGCACGGATGGGTGGTCGTCAGCCGAACACCGGGGAGCTGTTTTTT
many TRBD1 TRBJ1-1 TRBV7-2 13 CASSAKTTGPAFF TGTGCCAGCAGCGCCAAAACGACAGGGCCCGCTTTCTTT